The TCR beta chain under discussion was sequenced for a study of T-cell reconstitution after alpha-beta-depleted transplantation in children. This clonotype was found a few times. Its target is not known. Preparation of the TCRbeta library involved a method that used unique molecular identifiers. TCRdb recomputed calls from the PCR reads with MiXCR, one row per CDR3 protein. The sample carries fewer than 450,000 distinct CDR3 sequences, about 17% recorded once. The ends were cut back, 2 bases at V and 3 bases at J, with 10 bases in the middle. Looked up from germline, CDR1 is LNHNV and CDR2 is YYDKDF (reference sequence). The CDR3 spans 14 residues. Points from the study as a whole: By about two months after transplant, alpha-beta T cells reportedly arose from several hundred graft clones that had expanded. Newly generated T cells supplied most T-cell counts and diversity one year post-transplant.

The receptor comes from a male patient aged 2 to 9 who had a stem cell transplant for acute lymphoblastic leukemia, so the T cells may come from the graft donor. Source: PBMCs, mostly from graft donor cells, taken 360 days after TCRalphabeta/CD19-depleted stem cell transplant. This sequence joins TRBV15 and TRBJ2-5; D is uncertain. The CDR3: CATSRSYPKETQYF. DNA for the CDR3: TGTGCCACCAGCAGATCTTACCCAAAAGAGACCCAGTACTTC.